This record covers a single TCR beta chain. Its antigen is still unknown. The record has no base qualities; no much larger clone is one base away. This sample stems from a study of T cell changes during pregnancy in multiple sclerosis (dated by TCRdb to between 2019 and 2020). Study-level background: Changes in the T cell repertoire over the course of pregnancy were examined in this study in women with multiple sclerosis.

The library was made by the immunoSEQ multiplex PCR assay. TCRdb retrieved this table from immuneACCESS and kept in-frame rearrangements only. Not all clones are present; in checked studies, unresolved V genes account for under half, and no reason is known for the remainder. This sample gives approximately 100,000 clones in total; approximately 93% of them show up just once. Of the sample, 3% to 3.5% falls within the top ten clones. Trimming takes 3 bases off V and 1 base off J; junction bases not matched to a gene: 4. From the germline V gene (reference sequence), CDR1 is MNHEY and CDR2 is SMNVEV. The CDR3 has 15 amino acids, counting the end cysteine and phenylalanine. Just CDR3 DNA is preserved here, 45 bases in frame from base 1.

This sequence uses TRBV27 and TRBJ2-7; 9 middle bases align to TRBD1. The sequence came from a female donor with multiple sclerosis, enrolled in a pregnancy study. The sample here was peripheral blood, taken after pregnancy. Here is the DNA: TGTGCCAGCAGTTTTGGGACAGGGTTATCCTACGAGCAGTACTTC. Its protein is CASSFGTGLSYEQYF.